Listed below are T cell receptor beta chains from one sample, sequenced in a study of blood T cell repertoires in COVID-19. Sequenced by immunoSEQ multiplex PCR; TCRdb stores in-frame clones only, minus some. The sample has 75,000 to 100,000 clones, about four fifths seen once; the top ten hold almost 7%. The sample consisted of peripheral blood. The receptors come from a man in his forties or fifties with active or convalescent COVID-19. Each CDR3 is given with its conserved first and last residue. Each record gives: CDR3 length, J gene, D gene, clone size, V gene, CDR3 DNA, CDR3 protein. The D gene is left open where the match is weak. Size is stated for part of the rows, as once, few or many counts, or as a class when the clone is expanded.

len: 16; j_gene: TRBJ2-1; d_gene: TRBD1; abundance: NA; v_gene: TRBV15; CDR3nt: TGTGCCACCAGCAGAGGGTTCGGGACAGACTCCGCTGAGCAGTTCTTC; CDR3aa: CATSRGFGTDSAEQFF
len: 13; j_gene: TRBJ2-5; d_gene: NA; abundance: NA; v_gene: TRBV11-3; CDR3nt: TGTGCCAGCAGCTCGATGACCGGGGAGACCCAGTACTTC; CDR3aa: CASSSMTGETQYF
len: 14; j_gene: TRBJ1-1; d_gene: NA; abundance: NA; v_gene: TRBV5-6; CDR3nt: TGTGCCAGCAGCTTGATCTACAGCAACACTGAAGCTTTCTTT; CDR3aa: CASSLIYSNTEAFF
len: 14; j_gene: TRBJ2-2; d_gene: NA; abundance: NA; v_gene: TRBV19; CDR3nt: TGTGCCAGTACGGCTTACCCAGGGACCGGGGAGCTGTTTTTT; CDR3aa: CASTAYPGTGELFF
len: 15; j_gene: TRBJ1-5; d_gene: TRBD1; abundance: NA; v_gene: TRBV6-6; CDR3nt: TGTGCCAGCAGGGGGACAGCTAATAGCAATCAGCCCCAGCATTTT; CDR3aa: CASRGTANSNQPQHF
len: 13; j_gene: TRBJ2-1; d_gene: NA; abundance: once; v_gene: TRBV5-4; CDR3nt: TGTGCCAGCAGCTCCAACAACTACAATGAGCAGTTCTTC; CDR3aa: CASSSNNYNEQFF
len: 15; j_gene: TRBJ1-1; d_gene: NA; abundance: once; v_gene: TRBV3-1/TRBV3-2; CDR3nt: TGTGCCAGCAGCCAAGTGGAGACAGGGAACACTGAAGCTTTCTTT; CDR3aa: CASSQVETGNTEAFF
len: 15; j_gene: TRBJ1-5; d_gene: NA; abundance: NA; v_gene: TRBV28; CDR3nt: TGTGCCAGCAGTCCTCTGGGCGGGGTGGATCAGCCCCAGCATTTT; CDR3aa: CASSPLGGVDQPQHF
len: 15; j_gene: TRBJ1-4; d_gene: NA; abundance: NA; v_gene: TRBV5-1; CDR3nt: TGCGCCAGCAGCCCATCAGGGATGGGGGCGGAAAAACTGTTTTTT; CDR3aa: CASSPSGMGAEKLFF
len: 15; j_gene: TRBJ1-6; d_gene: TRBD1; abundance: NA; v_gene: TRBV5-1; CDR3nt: TGCGCCAGCAGCTTCGGGGACAGGGATAATTCACCCCTCCACTTT; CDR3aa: CASSFGDRDNSPLHF
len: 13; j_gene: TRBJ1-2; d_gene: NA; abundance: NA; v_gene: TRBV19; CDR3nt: TGTGCCAGTAGTCCTCCCCCAGGGTATGGCTACACCTTC; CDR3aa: CASSPPPGYGYTF
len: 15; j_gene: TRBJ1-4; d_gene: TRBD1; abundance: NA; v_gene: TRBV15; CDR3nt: TGTGCCACCAGGGAGTCAGGGGGACCTAATGAAAAACTGTTTTTT; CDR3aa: CATRESGGPNEKLFF
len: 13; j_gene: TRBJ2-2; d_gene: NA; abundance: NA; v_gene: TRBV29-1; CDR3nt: TGCAGCGTTGAAACAGGAGTGACCGGGGAGCTGTTTTTT; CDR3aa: CSVETGVTGELFF
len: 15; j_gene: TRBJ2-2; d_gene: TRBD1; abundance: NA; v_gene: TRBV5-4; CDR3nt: TGTGCCAGCAGCTTAGGGGGACAGGGGGCCGGGGAGCTGTTTTTT; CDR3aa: CASSLGGQGAGELFF
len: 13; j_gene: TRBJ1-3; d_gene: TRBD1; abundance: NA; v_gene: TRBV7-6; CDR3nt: TGTGCCAGCAGCACGGGACAGGGAAACACCATATATTTT; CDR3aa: CASSTGQGNTIYF
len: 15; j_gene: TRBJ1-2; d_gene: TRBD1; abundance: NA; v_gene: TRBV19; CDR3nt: TGTGCCAGTAGTACAAGAGGGACAGGGAAAGGCGGCTACACCTTC; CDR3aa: CASSTRGTGKGGYTF
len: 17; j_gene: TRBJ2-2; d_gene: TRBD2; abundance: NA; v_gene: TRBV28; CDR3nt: TGTGCCAGCAGTTCCCTTGGAGCGGGGCTGAACACCGGGGAGCTGTTTTTT; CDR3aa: CASSSLGAGLNTGELFF
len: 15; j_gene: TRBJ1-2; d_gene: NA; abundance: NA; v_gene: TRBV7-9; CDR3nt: TGTGCCAGCAGCTTATTGGGGCTTCTCGACGGTGGCTACACCTTC; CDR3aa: CASSLLGLLDGGYTF
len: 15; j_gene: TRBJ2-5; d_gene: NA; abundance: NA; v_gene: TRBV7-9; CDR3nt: TGTGCCAGCAGCTTAGGGTCAGGCACTCACGAGACCCAGTACTTC; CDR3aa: CASSLGSGTHETQYF
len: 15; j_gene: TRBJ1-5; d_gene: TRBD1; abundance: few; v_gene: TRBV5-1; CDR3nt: TGCGCCAGCAGCTTGGCAGGGGGAAACAATCAGCCCCAGCATTTT; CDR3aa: CASSLAGGNNQPQHF
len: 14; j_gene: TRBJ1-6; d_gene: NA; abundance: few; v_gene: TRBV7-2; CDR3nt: TGTGCCAGCAGCTTTACCAGGGGTAATTCACCCCTCCACTTT; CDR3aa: CASSFTRGNSPLHF
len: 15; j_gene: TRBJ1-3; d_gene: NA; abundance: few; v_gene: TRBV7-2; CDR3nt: TGTGCCAGCAGCTTAGTAGGGGGATATGGAAACACCATATATTTT; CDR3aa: CASSLVGGYGNTIYF
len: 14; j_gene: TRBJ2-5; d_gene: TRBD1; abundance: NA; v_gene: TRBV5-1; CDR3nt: TGCGCCAGCAGCCCCGGACAGGGGCGAGAGACCCAGTACTTC; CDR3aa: CASSPGQGRETQYF
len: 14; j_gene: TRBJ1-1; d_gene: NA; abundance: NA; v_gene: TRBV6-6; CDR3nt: TGTGCCAGCAGTTACTCGGAGGGGTTGGCTGAAGCTTTCTTT; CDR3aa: CASSYSEGLAEAFF
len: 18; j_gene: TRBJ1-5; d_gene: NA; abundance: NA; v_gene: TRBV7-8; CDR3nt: TGTGCCAGCAGCTCCACGACAAGGATTCTAATAGGCAATCAGCCCCAGCATTTT; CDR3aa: CASSSTTRILIGNQPQHF
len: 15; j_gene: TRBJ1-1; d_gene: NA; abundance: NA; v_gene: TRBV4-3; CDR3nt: TGCGCCAGCAGCCAAGAGGTCGGGGTAAACACTGAAGCTTTCTTT; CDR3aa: CASSQEVGVNTEAFF
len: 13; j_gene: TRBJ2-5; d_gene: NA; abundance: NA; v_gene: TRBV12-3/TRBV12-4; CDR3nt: TGTGCCAGCAGCCTCCTCACTAGCGAGACCCAGTACTTC; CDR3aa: CASSLLTSETQYF
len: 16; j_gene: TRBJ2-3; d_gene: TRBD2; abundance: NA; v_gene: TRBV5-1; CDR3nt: TGCGCCAGCAGCTACCAACTAGCGGGGGGGCCAGATACGCAGTATTTT; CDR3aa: CASSYQLAGGPDTQYF
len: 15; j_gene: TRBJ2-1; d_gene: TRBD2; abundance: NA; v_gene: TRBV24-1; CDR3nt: TGTGCCACCAGTGATTTCACTAGCGGGGGAAATGAGCAGTTCTTC; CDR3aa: CATSDFTSGGNEQFF
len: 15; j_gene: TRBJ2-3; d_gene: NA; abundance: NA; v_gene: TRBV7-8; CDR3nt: TGTGCCAGCAGCCGGGGACTCTTGAGCACAGATACGCAGTATTTT; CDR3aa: CASSRGLLSTDTQYF
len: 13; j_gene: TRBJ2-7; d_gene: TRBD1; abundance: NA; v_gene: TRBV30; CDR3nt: TGTGCCTGGAGTGGACAGGGGGCCGGGGAGCAGTACTTC; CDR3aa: CAWSGQGAGEQYF
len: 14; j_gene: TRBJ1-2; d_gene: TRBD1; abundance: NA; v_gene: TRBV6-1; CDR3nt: TGTGCCAGCAGTGATCCGGGACAGGTGAATGGCTACACCTTC; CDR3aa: CASSDPGQVNGYTF
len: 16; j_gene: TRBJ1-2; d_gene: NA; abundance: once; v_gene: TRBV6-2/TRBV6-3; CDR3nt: TGTGCCAGCAGCCCGTCCCTCCGGGACTTCTTAGGTGGCTACACCTTC; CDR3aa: CASSPSLRDFLGGYTF
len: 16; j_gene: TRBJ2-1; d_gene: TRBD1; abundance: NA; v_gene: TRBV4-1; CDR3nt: TGCGCCAGCAGCGGATCACAGGGGACCTCCTACAATGAGCAGTTCTTC; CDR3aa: CASSGSQGTSYNEQFF
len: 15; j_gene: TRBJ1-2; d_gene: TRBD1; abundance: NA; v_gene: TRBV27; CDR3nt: TGTGCCAGCAGTTTATCCAGGGGGCATGTCTATGGCTACACCTTC; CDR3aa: CASSLSRGHVYGYTF
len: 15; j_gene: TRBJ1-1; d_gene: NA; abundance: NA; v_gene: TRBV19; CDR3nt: TGTGCCAGTAGTATGGGTGGAGGCCCCGACACTGAAGCTTTCTTT; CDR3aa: CASSMGGGPDTEAFF
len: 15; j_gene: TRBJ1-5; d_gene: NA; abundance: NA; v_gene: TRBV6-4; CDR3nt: TGTGCCAGCAGTGACGAGGGGGATAGCAATCAGCCCCAGCATTTT; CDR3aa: CASSDEGDSNQPQHF
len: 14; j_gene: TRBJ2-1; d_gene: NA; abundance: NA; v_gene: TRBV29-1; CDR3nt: TGCAGCGTTGTTCGGAACCAGCTTGGGCATGAGCAGTTCTTC; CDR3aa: CSVVRNQLGHEQFF
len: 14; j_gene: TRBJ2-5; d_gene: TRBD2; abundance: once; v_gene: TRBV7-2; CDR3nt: TGTGCCAGCAGCTTAACTAGCGGGGGTGAGACCCAGTACTTC; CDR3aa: CASSLTSGGETQYF
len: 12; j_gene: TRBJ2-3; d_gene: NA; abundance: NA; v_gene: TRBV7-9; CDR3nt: TGTGCCAGCAGCCCGACAAGGGATACGCAGTATTTT; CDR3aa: CASSPTRDTQYF
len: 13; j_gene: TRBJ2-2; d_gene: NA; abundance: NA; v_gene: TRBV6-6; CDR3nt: TGTGCCAGCAGTTACCATAACACCGGGGAGCTGTTTTTT; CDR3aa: CASSYHNTGELFF
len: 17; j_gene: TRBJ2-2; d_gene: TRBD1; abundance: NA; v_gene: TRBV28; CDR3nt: TGTGCCAGCAGGCCCTCCCCGGGACAGGGGGACGTCGGGGAGCTGTTTTTT; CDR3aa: CASRPSPGQGDVGELFF
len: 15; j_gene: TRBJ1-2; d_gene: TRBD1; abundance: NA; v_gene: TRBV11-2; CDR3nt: TGTGCCAGCAGCTCTCCCAGGACAGGGGGCTATGGCTACACCTTC; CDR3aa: CASSSPRTGGYGYTF
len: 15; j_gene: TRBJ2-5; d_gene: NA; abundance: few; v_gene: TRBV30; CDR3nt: TGTGCCTGGAGTACCTCGGGGGTGAGGGACGAGACCCAGTACTTC; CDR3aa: CAWSTSGVRDETQYF
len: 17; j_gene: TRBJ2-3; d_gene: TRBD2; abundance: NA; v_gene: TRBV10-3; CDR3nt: TGTGCCATCAGTGAAGGAGGCGGGGGGACTCAAACAGATACGCAGTATTTT; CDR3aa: CAISEGGGGTQTDTQYF
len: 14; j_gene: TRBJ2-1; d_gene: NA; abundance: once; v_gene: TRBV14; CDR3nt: TGTGCCAGCAGCCAAGATCAGACCTACAATGAGCAGTTCTTC; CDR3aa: CASSQDQTYNEQFF
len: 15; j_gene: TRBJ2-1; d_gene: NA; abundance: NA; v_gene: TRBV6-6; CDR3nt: TGTGCCAGCAGTTACTCGGCGGGGCCTAACAATGAGCAGTTCTTC; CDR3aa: CASSYSAGPNNEQFF
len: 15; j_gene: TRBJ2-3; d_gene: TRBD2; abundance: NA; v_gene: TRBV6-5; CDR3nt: TGTGCCAGCAAGAGCGGGGGGGTAGGGAGGGATACGCAGTATTTT; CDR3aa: CASKSGGVGRDTQYF
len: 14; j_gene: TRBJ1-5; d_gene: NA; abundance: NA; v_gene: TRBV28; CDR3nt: TGTGCCAGCAGTTTATTGGCAGGAAATCAGCCCCAGCATTTT; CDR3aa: CASSLLAGNQPQHF